The sequence of this T cell receptor (beta chain) was determined in a study of blood T cell repertoires in COVID-19. The overall study: Donors in the United States, Italy and Spain gave samples during acute or convalescent COVID-19. T cells, B-cell-depleted T cells, or PBMCs supplied cDNA or gDNA.

Germline lookup yields CDR1 SGHRS and CDR2 YFSETQ. With V trimmed by 0 bases and J by 6 bases, 6 bases remained unmatched. The length of the CDR3 is 15 residues. How the authors handled the data: Reference gene primer amplification gave estimated nucleated cell counts. This table comes from immunoSEQ multiplex PCR, and its TCRdb copy is limited to in-frame clones, with some not included. From that table come the V and J calls and clone size; the DNA was used to work out D and trimming. The table records roughly 140,000 clones, 65% to 85% of them present only once. The receptor was isolated from a man aged 55 to 70 with active or convalescent COVID-19. This rearrangement joins TRBV5-1 to TRBJ2-7; 10 nucleotides match TRBD2. The sequenced sample consisted of peripheral blood. The DNA of the CDR3 is TGCGCCAGCAGCTTGGGCCTAGCGGGAGTCGGCGAGCAGTACTTC. Residues: CASSLGLAGVGEQYF. Based on the CDR3 plus reference TRBV5-1 and TRBJ2-7, the full variable domain is KAGVTQTPRYLIKTRGQQVTLSCSPISGHRSVSWYQQTPGQGLQFLFEYFSETQRNKGNFPGRFSGRQFSNSRSEMNVSTLELGDSALYLCASSLGLAGVGEQYFGPGTRLTVT.